Listed here is a single TCR beta chain. Its target is unknown. Different DNA sequences within this sample yield the same CDR3. With 60 Vbeta and 13 Jbeta primers, the PCR was carried out. Here immunoSEQ multiplex PCR was the method, and the copy in TCRdb shows in-frame clones only, minus some. Of about 180,000 clones listed, about 80% are singletons. The record originates from a study of cytomegalovirus exposure and HLA in healthy donors. Germline V gene data show CDR1 as SGDLS and CDR2 as YYNGEE. Trimming cost V 0 bases and J 4 bases; bases outside gene matches: 2. The CDR3 loop spans 14 amino acids. Whole-study results and caveats: There were some 150 TCR beta chains listed as cytomegalovirus-associated.

The clonotype originates from a woman aged 40 to 50 in good health and CMV-seronegative. The chain employs TRBV9 and TRBJ1-2; 8 bases align to TRBD1. Sequencing was carried out using PBMCs. The CDR3 sequence: CASSVGQGAYGYTF. CDR3 bases: TGTGCCAGCAGCGTAGGTCAGGGGGCCTATGGCTACACCTTC.